This T cell receptor beta chain derives from a study of blood T cells in healthy people across ages. This clonotype was seen just once. It was with a sample-barcoded 5' primer and a J-beta primer mix that a second PCR of about 6 to 12 cycles was run. TCRdb independently ran MiXCR on the 5' RACE reads; one entry per CDR3 protein. The table includes around 790,000 distinct CDR3 sequences, 44% detected once. The donors, healthy Caucasians from Russia, were aged roughly 6 to 100. Germline V gene data show CDR1 as DFQATT and CDR2 as SNEGSKA (reference sequence). V was pared by 3 bases and J by 0 bases, with 9 bases of the junction left unmatched. The CDR3 has 16 residues.

The sequence was collected from a man in his 60s in good health. What was sequenced was blood. The V call is TRBV20-1, the J call TRBJ2-3; 7 nucleotides agree with TRBD1. CDR3 amino acids: CSARNPGQDSTDTQYF. DNA for the CDR3: TGCAGTGCTAGGAACCCTGGACAGGACAGCACAGATACGCAGTATTTT.